These 8 T cell receptor beta chains originate from one sample sequenced in a study of siplizumab effects on memory and regulatory T cells. TCRdb's table, derived via immunoSEQ multiplex PCR, lists solely in-frame clones and lacks some. The table lists about 100,000 clones, about 90% of them singletons, with approximately 2.7% in the top ten. Sequenced sample: CD4+ T cells sorted from blood. These TCRs come from a human donor in good health. Some clones in this sample may be carry-over from other donors' samples.

V gene TRBV5-1 combines with J gene TRBJ2-6; D is uncertain. The CDR3 contains 17 residues. CDR1 SGHRS and CDR2 YFSETQ come from the germline V gene. The V and J ends lost 2 bases and 0 bases respectively, with 12 bases between them. CDR3 coding DNA: TGCGCCAGCAGCTTTAACGAGCCGGGCTCTGGGGCCAACGTCCTGACTTTC. It translates to CASSFNEPGSGANVLTF. Looking up the rest from reference TRBV5-1 and TRBJ2-6 gives the full variable domain: KAGVTQTPRYLIKTRGQQVTLSCSPISGHRSVSWYQQTPGQGLQFLFEYFSETQRNKGNFPGRFSGRQFSNSRSEMNVSTLELGDSALYLCASSFNEPGSGANVLTFGAGSRLTVL.

The rearrangement links TRBV7-2 to TRBJ1-6; the match to TRBD1 covers 9 bases. The germline V gene encodes CDR1 SGHTA and CDR2 FQGNSA. V shed 7 bases and J 7 bases; nucleotides not matched to a gene: 8. The CDR3 runs 15 residues. The CDR3 spells CASTFKGQGNSPLHF. Written as DNA, the CDR3 is TGTGCCAGCACCTTTAAGGGACAGGGCAATTCACCCCTCCACTTT.

This chain connects TRBV4-2 to TRBJ2-1; D perhaps matches TRBD2 (5 bases). The CDR3 consists of 15 residues. From germline, CDR1 is LGHNA and CDR2 YNFKEQ. V was shortened by 0 bases and J by 4 bases, with 10 bases between the two germline ends. The DNA of the CDR3 is TGTGCCAGCAGCCAAGAGGCGGGTACTTACAATGAGCAGTTCTTC. Translating gives CASSQEAGTYNEQFF.

CDR3 nucleotides: TGTGCCAGCAGCGTACCAGGGAGCTATGAGCAGTTCTTC. Residues: CASSVPGSYEQFF. This chain connects TRBV7-6 to TRBJ2-1; tentatively, D is TRBD1 or TRBD2 (5 bases each). V gave up 5 bases and J gave up 8 bases, with 13 bases separating them. CDR1 is SGHVS and CDR2 is FNYEAQ in the germline V gene. This CDR3 region has 13 residues.

The chain employs TRBV29-1 and TRBJ2-5; maybe TRBD1 (8 bases). CDR1 is SQVTM and CDR2 is ANQGSEA in the germline V gene. Between the trimmed V and J ends, which lost 4 bases and 5 bases, there was a span of 20 bases. This CDR3 region has 15 residues. The CDR3 sequence is CSVVGPDREGETQYF. The CDR3 bases are TGCAGCGTTGTGGGTCCGGACAGGGAGGGGGAGACCCAGTACTTC.

The CDR3 is CASSRNSGLGTDTQYF. The CDR3 DNA reads as TGTGCCAGCAGCCGGAATAGCGGGTTAGGCACAGATACGCAGTATTTT. V and J are TRBV7-2 and TRBJ2-3, with 7 bases matching TRBD2. The CDR3 sequence is 16 residues long. With 5 bases clipped from V and 1 base from J, the junction kept 9 bases outside the gene matches. Looked up from germline, CDR1 is SGHTA and CDR2 is FQGNSA.

The V and J genes are TRBV5-1 and TRBJ2-2; 8 bases map to TRBD1. V shed 5 bases and J 7 bases; nucleotides not matched to a gene: 4. The CDR3 is 13 amino acids. Germline values: CDR1 SGHRS, CDR2 YFSETQ. In DNA, the CDR3 is TGCGCCAGCAGGGACAGGGCGGACGGGGAGCTGTTTTTT. Translation gives CASRDRADGELFF.

Here the CDR3 reads CASSQEDPGELFF. CDR3 DNA sequence: TGTGCCAGCAGCCAAGAGGACCCCGGGGAGCTGTTTTTT. V is TRBV4-2 and J is TRBJ2-2; D remains unclear. V was shortened by 0 bases and J by 6 bases, with 5 bases between the two germline ends. This CDR3 has 13 residues. Germline lookup yields CDR1 LGHNA and CDR2 YNFKEQ.